The 32 T cell receptor beta chains below come from one sample, sequenced in a study of T cells of healthy individuals. TCRdb reprocessed the 5' RACE reads with MiXCR, giving one entry per CDR3 protein. The sample includes tens of thousands of distinct CDR3 sequences, about 15% seen only once; the top ten take 15% to 20%. The receptor set was obtained from a human donor in good health.

The gene calls are TRBV27 and TRBJ2-2, with TRBD2 matching 7 bases. Germline V CDR1 and CDR2: MNHEY, SMNVEV (reference sequence). CDR3 length: 14 residues. Unmatched junction bases numbered 4, after V lost 4 bases and J lost 5 bases. The CDR3: CASSWTSRTGELFF. In nucleotides, the CDR3 is TGTGCCAGCAGTTGGACTAGTCGGACCGGGGAGCTGTTTTTT.

Only a few counts were recorded for this clonotype. This chain connects TRBV11-2 to TRBJ2-1; D may be TRBD2 (7 bases). The CDR3 is 16 amino acids. V was clipped by 0 bases and J by 4 bases, with 13 bases between them. Germline CDR1 reads SGHAT; CDR2 reads FQNNGV. The CDR3 nucleotides read TGTGCCAGCAGCTTAGACGAGGGAGGGGGGTACAATGAGCAGTTCTTC. Its translation: CASSLDEGGGYNEQFF.

This clonotype was observed a few times. V gene TRBV7-2 combines with J gene TRBJ2-3; 10 bases agree with TRBD2. The CDR3 totals 16 residues. J gave up 3 bases and V 2 bases, and 5 bases lay outside the gene matches. The germline gives CDR1 SGHTA, CDR2 FQGNSA. CDR3 loop: CASSLFGLAETDTQYF. In nucleotides, the CDR3 is TGTGCCAGCAGCTTATTTGGACTAGCGGAGACAGATACGCAGTATTTT.

V gene TRBV5-1 combines with J gene TRBJ2-2; 7 nucleotides align to TRBD2. The CDR3 runs to 16 residues. J lost 4 bases, V lost 4 bases, and 10 bases had no gene match. Germline V gene data show CDR1 as SGHRS and CDR2 as YFSETQ. DNA for the CDR3: TGCGCCAGCAGCCCCTCCGGCGGGGGAGTCACCGGGGAGCTGTTTTTT. This sequence encodes CASSPSGGGVTGELFF.

The table lists this clonotype with a few counts. The rearrangement links TRBV21-1 to TRBJ1-1. TRBV21-1 corresponds to a pseudogene. The CDR3 covers 13 residues. The chain's CDR3 is CASSKPRLSQTFF. CDR3 nucleotides: TGTGCCAGCAGCAAACCGCGTCTCTCCCAAACTTTCTTT.

In this sample, this clonotype turned up a few times. The rearrangement links TRBV28 to TRBJ2-3, with 11 bases matching TRBD1. The ends lost 5 bases at V and 5 bases at J; junction bases unmatched: 6. The V gene's germline CDR1 is MDHEN and CDR2 SYDVKM. There are 15 residues in the CDR3. CDR3 nucleotides: TGTGCCAGCAGTCCCGGACAGGGGGCTGGAGATACGCAGTATTTT. Protein product: CASSPGQGAGDTQYF.

In its sample, this clonotype was seen a few times. The gene calls are TRBV7-3 and TRBJ2-2, with D possibly being TRBD2 (5 bases). The V and J ends lost 6 bases and 5 bases respectively, with 13 bases between them. Germline values: CDR1 SGHTA, CDR2 FQGTGA. The CDR3 loop spans 14 amino acids. The CDR3, as DNA: TGTGCCAGCAGTCGCGGGCCTCCTACCGGGGAGCTGTTTTTT. This codes for CASSRGPPTGELFF. Drawing the rest from reference TRBV7-3 and TRBJ2-2, the complete variable domain is GAGVSQTPSNKVTEKGKYVELRCDPISGHTALYWYRQSLGQGPEFLIYFQGTGAADDSGLPNDRFFAVRPEGSVSTLKIQRTERGDSAVYLCASSRGPPTGELFFGEGSRLTVL.

This clonotype has just a few counts. The chain uses TRBV7-7 and TRBJ2-7; tentatively, D is TRBD1 (5 bases). V lost 0 bases to trimming and J lost 3 bases, with 12 bases between them. CDR1 is SSHAT, CDR2 FNYEAQ, per germline (reference sequence). The CDR3 sequence is 15 residues long. The DNA for the CDR3 is TGTGCCAGCAGCTTAGCGCAGGGCTACGGCTACGAGCAGTACTTC. Translation: CASSLAQGYGYEQYF.

This clonotype came up many times. The V gene is TRBV20-1, the J gene TRBJ2-7, with 9 bases that match TRBD2. CDR1 DFQATT and CDR2 SNEGSKA come from the germline V gene (reference sequence). This CDR3 region has 16 residues. V was clipped by 0 bases and J by 0 bases; unmatched bases: 6. The CDR3 region is CSARDLLAGGSYEQYF. The CDR3 coding sequence is TGCAGTGCTAGAGACCTACTAGCGGGTGGCTCCTACGAGCAGTACTTC.

This clonotype has just a few counts. The chain links TRBV2 to TRBJ1-2; perhaps TRBD1 as D (5 bases). CDR1 and CDR2 (germline): SNHLY, FYNNEI. The length of the CDR3 is 14 residues. Deletions cut 6 bases from V and 4 bases from J, with 15 bases between. DNA of the CDR3: TGTGCCAGCAGGACCGGGACGTCGGTCTATGGCTACACCTTC. This sequence encodes CASRTGTSVYGYTF.

The chain carries TRBV12-5 and TRBJ2-3; TRBD2 matches at 8 bases. Trimming took 6 bases from V and 4 from J; bases not matched to a gene: 12. Germline V gene lookup returns CDR1 LGHNT and CDR2 FRNRAP. The CDR3 consists of 16 residues. CDR3 loop: CASGRAPGLGADTQYF. CDR3 sequence (DNA): TGTGCTAGTGGCCGGGCTCCGGGACTAGGAGCAGATACGCAGTATTTT.

This sequence joins TRBV9 and TRBJ2-5; D unresolved. From germline, CDR1 is SGDLS and CDR2 YYNGEE. The CDR3 totals 15 residues. V shed 0 bases and J shed 5 bases, with 14 bases lying between them. The CDR3 loop is CASSVEGRLWETQYF. In nucleotides, the CDR3 is TGTGCCAGCAGCGTAGAGGGCAGGCTGTGGGAGACCCAGTACTTC.

This clonotype was detected ten times or more. The CDR3 reads CSVGGDQPQHF. CDR3 DNA sequence: TGCAGCGTGGGAGGAGATCAGCCCCAGCATTTT. V and J are TRBV29-1 and TRBJ1-5; D remains ambiguous. Trimming took 6 bases from V and 5 from J, leaving 8 bases between them. The CDR3 is made up of 11 amino acids. The germline gives CDR1 SQVTM, CDR2 ANQGSEA. The full variable domain, rest sourced from reference TRBV29-1 and TRBJ1-5, is SAVISQKPSRDICQRGTSLTIQCQVDSQVTMMFWYRQQPGQSLTLIATANQGSEATYESGFVIDKFPISRPNLTFSTLTVSNMSPEDSSIYLCSVGGDQPQHFGDGTRLSIL.

The chain recombines TRBV4-2 with TRBJ2-7, with TRBD2 identical over 14 bases. V dropped 0 bases and J dropped 4; count of bases not matched to a gene: 5. In germline, CDR1 is LGHNA, CDR2 YNFKEQ. The CDR3 extends over 17 amino acids. The chain's CDR3 is CASSQERTSGGSYEQYF. CDR3 sequence (DNA): TGTGCCAGCAGCCAAGAGCGGACTAGCGGGGGGTCGTACGAGCAGTACTTC.

This clonotype was counted ten times or more. V gene TRBV7-9 combines with J gene TRBJ2-1, with TRBD2 as a possible D gene (5 bases). The germline V gene has CDR1 SEHNR and CDR2 FQNEAQ (reference sequence). The ends were cut back, 1 base at V and 3 bases at J, with 22 bases in the middle. This CDR3 spans 19 amino acids. The CDR3 DNA reads as TGTGCCAGCAGCTTAGGGAGGACGGCCACCAAAAAAATCTACAATGAGCAGTTCTTC. This translates into CASSLGRTATKKIYNEQFF.

The chain has TRBV5-6 and TRBJ2-7; D perhaps matches TRBD2 (5 bases). Germline loops: CDR1 SGHDT, CDR2 YYEEEE. The CDR3 is made up of 13 amino acids. Between the trimmed V and J ends, which lost 2 bases and 7 bases, there was a span of 13 bases. CDR3 sequence reads: CASSFASPGEQYF. CDR3 bases: TGTGCCAGCAGCTTTGCCAGTCCGGGGGAGCAGTACTTC. Complete variable domain (other parts from reference TRBV5-6 and TRBJ2-7): DAGVTQSPTHLIKTRGQQVTLRCSPKSGHDTVSWYQQALGQGPQFIFQYYEEEERQRGNFPDRFSGHQFPNYSSELNVNALLLGDSALYLCASSFASPGEQYFGPGTRLTVT.

With respect to this clonotype: The CDR3 ends on some other residue instead of the conserved phenylalanine or tryptophan, so this is likely a read error. J is TRBJ2-3 and V is TRBV6-2 or TRBV6-3; tentative D call: TRBD2 (5 bases). Trimming cost V 8 bases and J 2 bases, with 8 bases left between them. Germline CDR1 MNHEY, CDR2 SVGEGT. This CDR3 comprises 12 residues. The CDR3 coding sequence is TGTGCCAGCGGGAGTTACACAGATACGCAGTATCTT. It yields the protein CASGSYTDTQYL.

This clonotype was counted many times. The rearrangement links TRBV4-1 to TRBJ1-4, with 11 bases aligning to TRBD1. Germline trimming cut 4 bases from V and 7 bases from J; bases unmatched to any gene: 2. Per germline, CDR1 MGHRA and CDR2 YSYEKL. This CDR3 comprises 14 residues. The CDR3 spells CASSLGTGGEKLFF. In DNA, the CDR3 is TGCGCCAGCAGCCTCGGGACAGGGGGTGAAAAACTGTTTTTT.

This clonotype was found once. The chain uses TRBV11-3 and TRBJ2-3, with 7 positions matching TRBD2. The V segment lost 5 bases and the J segment 0 bases; nucleotides outside the gene matches: 5. The CDR3 length is 15 residues. The V gene's germline CDR1 is SGHNT and CDR2 YENEEA. The CDR3 bases are TGTGCCAGCAGCCAAGTGGGGGGGAGCACAGATACGCAGTATTTT. Protein sequence: CASSQVGGSTDTQYF.

The CDR3 region is CASSGGGLTREQYF. The CDR3 DNA reads as TGTGCCAGCTCGGGGGGAGGACTGACGCGGGAGCAGTACTTC. The V call is TRBV3-1, the J call TRBJ2-7; 7 nucleotides align to TRBD2. The germline CDR1 and CDR2 sequences are LGHDT and YNNKEL (reference sequence). This CDR3 is built from 14 residues. V was clipped by 8 bases and J by 7 bases; unmatched bases: 14.

This clonotype was picked up many times. The gene calls are TRBV10-3 and TRBJ1-1; D remains unclear. Germline CDR1 ENHRY, CDR2 SYGVKD. The CDR3 is 13 residues long. V was clipped by 2 bases and J by 1 base, with 5 bases between them. CDR3 sequence (DNA): TGTGCCATCAGTGAGCGAGGGAACACTGAAGCTTTCTTT. Residues: CAISERGNTEAFF.

The chain links TRBV5-1 to TRBJ2-5; D gene unclear. This CDR3 contains 12 residues. Germline CDR1 reads SGHRS; CDR2 reads YFSETQ. V gave up 5 bases and J gave up 5 bases, with 10 bases separating them. CDR3 nucleotides: TGCGCCAGCAGTGTGTATGGGGAGACCCAGTACTTC. Translated, it gives CASSVYGETQYF.

This clonotype was seen many times. V usage is TRBV9 and J usage is TRBJ2-5, with 10 bases that match TRBD1. V shed 4 bases and J 3 bases; nucleotides not matched to a gene: 6. Germline CDR1 reads SGDLS; CDR2 reads YYNGEE. The CDR3 length is 15 residues. The CDR3 nucleotides are TGTGCCAGCAGCCCAACCGGGACAGGGGAAGAGACCCAGTACTTC. Amino acid sequence: CASSPTGTGEETQYF.

This clonotype has ten or more counts. The rearrangement joins TRBV20-1 to TRBJ1-4; 9 bases align to TRBD1. The CDR3 runs to 15 residues. Germline V gene lookup returns CDR1 DFQATT and CDR2 SNEGSKA (reference sequence). V lost 0 bases and J lost 8; bases outside the gene matches: 7. CDR3 DNA sequence: TGCAGTGCTAGAGACGCGACAGGGGGACAGGAAAAACTGTTTTTT. Translated: CSARDATGGQEKLFF.

The chain links TRBV7-9 to TRBJ1-1; D perhaps matches TRBD1 (5 bases). This CDR3 spans 12 amino acids. Germline V gene data show CDR1 as SEHNR and CDR2 as FQNEAQ (reference sequence). V lost 4 bases, J lost 7 bases, and 10 bases lay in between. CDR3 amino acids: CASSWTFGEAFF. The CDR3, as DNA: TGTGCCAGCAGCTGGACATTTGGTGAAGCTTTCTTT.

This clonotype was seen at least ten times. The chain joins TRBV24-1 to TRBJ2-3; D not certain. Germline V lookup: CDR1 KGHDR, CDR2 SFDVKD. The CDR3 spans 12 residues. The V and J ends lost 5 bases and 2 bases respectively, with 4 bases between them. The CDR3 loop is CATSGDTDTQYF. In DNA form, the CDR3 reads TGTGCCACCAGTGGGGACACAGATACGCAGTATTTT.

This clonotype was seen at least ten times. The rearrangement uses TRBV24-1 and TRBJ2-3; 13 positions agree with TRBD2. V dropped 4 bases and J dropped 5; count of bases not matched to a gene: 8. The V gene's germline CDR1 is KGHDR and CDR2 SFDVKD. This CDR3 is 17 amino acids long. CDR3 sequence: CATSEALAGGPGDTQYF. The DNA for the CDR3 is TGTGCCACCAGTGAAGCACTAGCGGGAGGGCCAGGAGATACGCAGTATTTT.

The chain employs TRBV7-2 and TRBJ1-3; a weak D match, TRBD1 (6 bases). The ends were cut back, 0 bases at V and 3 bases at J, with 15 bases in the middle. Germline CDR1 and CDR2: SGHTA and FQGNSA. The CDR3 is made up of 17 amino acids. The CDR3 bases are TGTGCCAGCAGCTTAGCAGGGCGACAGGCGTTTGGAAACACCATATATTTT. This sequence encodes CASSLAGRQAFGNTIYF.

The sample holds many counts of this clonotype. This chain joins TRBV4-3 and TRBJ2-2; 7 bases map to TRBD2. The J segment lost 2 bases and the V segment lost 4 bases, leaving 7 bases of the junction unmatched. Germline V gives CDR1 LGHNA, CDR2 YSLEER. CDR3 length: 16 residues. CDR3 sequence: CASSRSTSRNTGELFF. The CDR3 nucleotides are TGCGCCAGCAGCCGATCGACTAGCCGTAACACCGGGGAGCTGTTTTTT.

Ten or more counts support this clonotype. This rearrangement joins TRBV29-1 to TRBJ2-1; D is ambiguous. In germline, CDR1 is SQVTM, CDR2 ANQGSEA. This CDR3 is 16 amino acids long. V was cut by 0 bases and J by 0 bases, with 12 bases left in between. CDR3 loop: CSVEDRALSSYNEQFF. The CDR3 DNA sequence: TGCAGCGTTGAAGATCGGGCCCTAAGCTCCTACAATGAGCAGTTCTTC.

The rearrangement uses TRBV7-2 and TRBJ2-1; 8 bases agree with TRBD1. CDR3 length: 15 residues. With V trimmed by 5 bases and J by 2 bases, 5 bases remained unmatched. The V gene's germline CDR1 is SGHTA and CDR2 FQGNSA. The CDR3 loop reads CASSSRDRTYNEQFF. The CDR3 DNA sequence: TGTGCCAGCAGCAGCCGGGACAGGACCTACAATGAGCAGTTCTTC.

The chain combines TRBV10-2 with TRBJ2-1; tentatively, D is TRBD1 (5 bases). The CDR3 length is 14 residues. Trimming removed 6 bases at V and 5 bases at J, with 14 bases between. Germline-derived CDR1 and CDR2 are WSHSY and SAAADI. The CDR3, as DNA: TGCGCCAGCAGGCCTAGACAGCCGGACAATGAGCAGTTCTTC. This translates into CASRPRQPDNEQFF.